A selection of T cell receptor beta chains follows, all from one sample in a study of blood T cell repertoires in COVID-19. The repertoire was sequenced with immunoSEQ multiplex PCR; TCRdb's copy has only in-frame clones and lacks some. This sample has over 95,000 clones, with over 70% found just once. Sequenced sample: peripheral blood. The receptors here all came from a man aged 50-60 years with acute or convalescent COVID-19. The CDR3 runs from the conserved cysteine through the conserved F or W. The order of the fields is D gene, clone size, V gene, J gene, CDR3 DNA, CDR3 protein. D genes are given only for firm matches. The size field is filled for only some rows; it gives once, few, many or a size class.

D gene: -
clone size: -
V gene: TRBV2
J gene: TRBJ1-5
CDR3 DNA: TGTGCCAGTGGGGGGGGAAATCAGCCCCAGCATTTT
CDR3 protein: CASGGGNQPQHF

D gene: -
clone size: -
V gene: TRBV7-3
J gene: TRBJ1-2
CDR3 DNA: TGTGCCAGCAGCCCGAGATCAGGCTATGGCTACACCTTC
CDR3 protein: CASSPRSGYGYTF

D gene: -
clone size: -
V gene: TRBV7-8
J gene: TRBJ2-3
CDR3 DNA: TGTGCCAGCAGCGGTAATGAGGGCGGTACGCAGTATTTT
CDR3 protein: CASSGNEGGTQYF

D gene: TRBD1
clone size: -
V gene: TRBV7-3
J gene: TRBJ1-3
CDR3 DNA: TGTGCCAGCAGCCCCCGGACAGGGGGCCTCTCTGGAAACACCATATATTTT
CDR3 protein: CASSPRTGGLSGNTIYF

D gene: TRBD1
clone size: once
V gene: TRBV9
J gene: TRBJ1-6
CDR3 DNA: TGTGCCAGCGGGGACAGGGGGCGTGATTCACCCCTCCACTTT
CDR3 protein: CASGDRGRDSPLHF

D gene: TRBD2
clone size: -
V gene: TRBV7-2
J gene: TRBJ2-1
CDR3 DNA: TGTGCCAGCAGCTTATTAACTAGCGGGGGGCAGGAGTTCTTC
CDR3 protein: CASSLLTSGGQEFF

D gene: -
clone size: -
V gene: TRBV5-1
J gene: TRBJ1-2
CDR3 DNA: TGCGCCAGCAGCTCCGGGCAGGCGGACTCTTTATATGGCTACACCTTC
CDR3 protein: CASSSGQADSLYGYTF

D gene: -
clone size: -
V gene: TRBV7-9
J gene: TRBJ2-3
CDR3 DNA: TGTGCCAGCAGCTCGACGGGGGGCCGAGATACGCAGTATTTT
CDR3 protein: CASSSTGGRDTQYF

D gene: TRBD1
clone size: -
V gene: TRBV11-2
J gene: TRBJ1-2
CDR3 DNA: TGTGCCAGCAGCCCGTCGAAACAGGGGGCCGGGGGCTACACCTTC
CDR3 protein: CASSPSKQGAGGYTF

D gene: -
clone size: -
V gene: TRBV7-9
J gene: TRBJ2-3
CDR3 DNA: TGTGCCAGCAGCTTCGGGAACACAGATACGCAGTATTTT
CDR3 protein: CASSFGNTDTQYF

D gene: TRBD1
clone size: -
V gene: TRBV27
J gene: TRBJ1-2
CDR3 DNA: TGTGCCAGCAGTCCGGACAGGGCCTATGGCTACACCTTC
CDR3 protein: CASSPDRAYGYTF

D gene: -
clone size: -
V gene: TRBV4-1
J gene: TRBJ1-1
CDR3 DNA: TGCGCCAGCAGCCGACTAGAGTTGATGAACACTGAAGCTTTCTTT
CDR3 protein: CASSRLELMNTEAFF

D gene: TRBD2
clone size: -
V gene: TRBV2
J gene: TRBJ2-5
CDR3 DNA: TGTGCCAGCATGGGGAGGGAAGAGACCCAGTACTTC
CDR3 protein: CASMGREETQYF

D gene: -
clone size: -
V gene: TRBV4-2
J gene: TRBJ1-1
CDR3 DNA: TGTGCCAGCACCCCCGGGGGAATGAACACTGAAGCTTTCTTT
CDR3 protein: CASTPGGMNTEAFF

D gene: TRBD1
clone size: -
V gene: TRBV5-4
J gene: TRBJ1-4
CDR3 DNA: TGTGCCAGCAGCGCCAAAGCGATGGGACAGGCGGGTGAAAAACTGTTTTTT
CDR3 protein: CASSAKAMGQAGEKLFF

D gene: -
clone size: -
V gene: TRBV7-2
J gene: TRBJ1-5
CDR3 DNA: TGTGCCAGCAGCCCTGGAGACAGAAAGCATAGCAATCAGCCCCAGCATTTT
CDR3 protein: CASSPGDRKHSNQPQHF

D gene: -
clone size: -
V gene: TRBV5-4
J gene: TRBJ2-1
CDR3 DNA: TGTGCCAGCAGCCTAGGGGTTTCCAATGAGCAGTTCTTC
CDR3 protein: CASSLGVSNEQFF

D gene: -
clone size: -
V gene: TRBV5-1
J gene: TRBJ2-3
CDR3 DNA: TGCGCCAGCAGGCGTGGGGACATCAACACAGATACGCAGTATTTT
CDR3 protein: CASRRGDINTDTQYF

D gene: -
clone size: -
V gene: TRBV28
J gene: TRBJ1-4
CDR3 DNA: TGTGCCAGCAGTGGCCCGGGGGTATCAGGTATAAAACTGTTTTTT
CDR3 protein: CASSGPGVSGIKLFF

D gene: -
clone size: -
V gene: TRBV7-9
J gene: TRBJ2-1
CDR3 DNA: TGTGCCAGCAGCCCCTATCGAGATGAGCAGTTCTTC
CDR3 protein: CASSPYRDEQFF

D gene: TRBD2
clone size: -
V gene: TRBV4-1
J gene: TRBJ2-3
CDR3 DNA: TGCGCCAGCAGCCACCCGCCAGGGACTAGCGGGGGGCTATTGGATACGCAGTATTTT
CDR3 protein: CASSHPPGTSGGLLDTQYF

D gene: TRBD2
clone size: once
V gene: TRBV7-6
J gene: TRBJ2-1
CDR3 DNA: TGTGCCAGCAAGTTAGCGGGGGGAAATGAGCAGTTCTTC
CDR3 protein: CASKLAGGNEQFF

D gene: TRBD1
clone size: once
V gene: TRBV30
J gene: TRBJ1-1
CDR3 DNA: TGTGCCTGGAGCCGGGGACAGGGCCCTGAAGCTTTCTTT
CDR3 protein: CAWSRGQGPEAFF

D gene: -
clone size: -
V gene: TRBV6-5
J gene: TRBJ2-3
CDR3 DNA: TGTGCCGGGGAATTAACAGGGACAGATACGCAGTATTTT
CDR3 protein: CAGELTGTDTQYF

D gene: -
clone size: -
V gene: TRBV27
J gene: TRBJ1-3
CDR3 DNA: TGTGCCAGCAGTCCCTACAGTTACTCTGGAAACACCATATATTTT
CDR3 protein: CASSPYSYSGNTIYF

D gene: -
clone size: -
V gene: TRBV5-4
J gene: TRBJ1-1
CDR3 DNA: TGTGCCAGCAGCTCCACACGGAAACTAAACACTGAAGCTTTCTTT
CDR3 protein: CASSSTRKLNTEAFF

D gene: -
clone size: -
V gene: TRBV7-3
J gene: TRBJ2-3
CDR3 DNA: TGTGCCAGCAGCCTTTCGGGACAAACGACAGATACGCAGTATTTT
CDR3 protein: CASSLSGQTTDTQYF

D gene: -
clone size: -
V gene: TRBV6-4
J gene: TRBJ2-2
CDR3 DNA: TGTGCCAGCAGTGAACCAGGGAAAAACACCGGGGAGCTGTTTTTT
CDR3 protein: CASSEPGKNTGELFF

D gene: TRBD1
clone size: -
V gene: TRBV6-1
J gene: TRBJ1-1
CDR3 DNA: TGTGCCAGCAGTGAGACCGGGACAGGGATCACTGAAGCTTTCTTT
CDR3 protein: CASSETGTGITEAFF

D gene: -
clone size: -
V gene: TRBV6-5
J gene: TRBJ1-6
CDR3 DNA: TGTGCCAGCAGTTACTCTAGGCAGGTCCCCAATTCACCCCTCCACTTT
CDR3 protein: CASSYSRQVPNSPLHF

D gene: TRBD1
clone size: -
V gene: TRBV28
J gene: TRBJ2-7
CDR3 DNA: TGTGCCAGCAGTTTTACACAGGGGGCTTACGAGCAGTACTTC
CDR3 protein: CASSFTQGAYEQYF

D gene: TRBD1
clone size: -
V gene: TRBV5-4
J gene: TRBJ2-3
CDR3 DNA: TGTGCCAGCAGTCGGACAGGGGAGGGAGATACGCAGTATTTT
CDR3 protein: CASSRTGEGDTQYF

D gene: TRBD1
clone size: -
V gene: TRBV6-1
J gene: TRBJ1-4
CDR3 DNA: TGTGCCAGCAGTGAAGCGATGACAGGGTCGGGTGAAAAACTGTTTTTT
CDR3 protein: CASSEAMTGSGEKLFF

D gene: -
clone size: few
V gene: TRBV18
J gene: TRBJ1-4
CDR3 DNA: TGTGCCAGCTCACCACGGGCAGGAACTAATGAAAAACTGTTTTTT
CDR3 protein: CASSPRAGTNEKLFF

D gene: -
clone size: -
V gene: TRBV7-9
J gene: TRBJ1-4
CDR3 DNA: TGTGCCAGCAGCTCGCTAAATGAAAAACTGTTTTTT
CDR3 protein: CASSSLNEKLFF

D gene: -
clone size: -
V gene: TRBV6-5
J gene: TRBJ1-2
CDR3 DNA: TGTGCCAGCAGTCCCCGGGAGGCCCGTGGCTACACCTTC
CDR3 protein: CASSPREARGYTF

D gene: -
clone size: once
V gene: TRBV18
J gene: TRBJ1-1
CDR3 DNA: TGTGCCAGCTCACCGATGACAGGCCCGAACACTGAAGCTTTCTTT
CDR3 protein: CASSPMTGPNTEAFF

D gene: -
clone size: -
V gene: TRBV20-1
J gene: TRBJ1-2
CDR3 DNA: TGCAGTGCTACCCCACTCTATGGCTACACCTTC
CDR3 protein: CSATPLYGYTF

D gene: TRBD1
clone size: -
V gene: TRBV24-1
J gene: TRBJ2-5
CDR3 DNA: TGTGCCACCAGTGACGGGGACAGCGCAGAGACCCAGTACTTC
CDR3 protein: CATSDGDSAETQYF

D gene: -
clone size: -
V gene: TRBV9
J gene: TRBJ2-1
CDR3 DNA: TGTGCCAGCAGCGTAGAACTATACAATGAGCAGTTCTTC
CDR3 protein: CASSVELYNEQFF

D gene: TRBD2
clone size: -
V gene: TRBV5-1
J gene: TRBJ2-2
CDR3 DNA: TGCGCCAGCAGCGAGACTAGCGGGGTAAACACCGGGGAGCTGTTTTTT
CDR3 protein: CASSETSGVNTGELFF

D gene: -
clone size: few
V gene: TRBV4-1
J gene: TRBJ1-1
CDR3 DNA: TGCGCCAGCAGCCAAGGGGCACAGTACCAAATGAACACTGAAGCTTTCTTT
CDR3 protein: CASSQGAQYQMNTEAFF

D gene: -
clone size: -
V gene: TRBV11-2
J gene: TRBJ1-2
CDR3 DNA: TGTGCCAGCAGTTCACCCGTCTTTTTAGGGGCCTATGGCTACACCTTC
CDR3 protein: CASSSPVFLGAYGYTF

D gene: TRBD1
clone size: -
V gene: TRBV9
J gene: TRBJ2-5
CDR3 DNA: TGTGCCAGCAGCGTAGTTTCGACAGGGGGCGGGGAGACCCAGTACTTC
CDR3 protein: CASSVVSTGGGETQYF

D gene: -
clone size: once
V gene: TRBV6-5
J gene: TRBJ1-1
CDR3 DNA: TGTGCCAGCAGCTCTGGCGGTCTGATGAACACTGAAGCTTTCTTT
CDR3 protein: CASSSGGLMNTEAFF

D gene: -
clone size: -
V gene: TRBV19
J gene: TRBJ1-6
CDR3 DNA: TGTGCCAGTAGTCCCCAGTCCCGGGATAATTCACCCCTCCACTTT
CDR3 protein: CASSPQSRDNSPLHF

D gene: -
clone size: -
V gene: TRBV6-5
J gene: TRBJ2-5
CDR3 DNA: TGTGCCAGCAGTTACCCGGGGGCCCAGTACTTC
CDR3 protein: CASSYPGAQYF

D gene: TRBD1
clone size: -
V gene: TRBV9
J gene: TRBJ2-3
CDR3 DNA: TGTGCCAGCAGCCCCCGACAGGGTAGCACAGATACGCAGTATTTT
CDR3 protein: CASSPRQGSTDTQYF

D gene: TRBD1
clone size: -
V gene: TRBV9
J gene: TRBJ1-3
CDR3 DNA: TGTGCCAGCAGCGTAGCCGACAGGGCTGGAAACACCATATATTTT
CDR3 protein: CASSVADRAGNTIYF

D gene: TRBD2
clone size: -
V gene: TRBV5-4
J gene: TRBJ2-5
CDR3 DNA: TGTGCCAGCAGCTTGGCGGGGGGGTACCAAGAGACCCAGTACTTC
CDR3 protein: CASSLAGGYQETQYF

D gene: TRBD1
clone size: -
V gene: TRBV7-9
J gene: TRBJ2-7
CDR3 DNA: TGTGCCAGCAGCCTACTGGGACAGGCCTACGAGCAGTACTTC
CDR3 protein: CASSLLGQAYEQYF

D gene: -
clone size: -
V gene: TRBV30
J gene: TRBJ1-2
CDR3 DNA: TGTGCCTGGAGTCCAACAAAAGGGACAATGGGCTATGGCTACACCTTC
CDR3 protein: CAWSPTKGTMGYGYTF

D gene: -
clone size: -
V gene: TRBV6-5
J gene: TRBJ1-6
CDR3 DNA: TGTGCCAGCAGTAACGAGGTTAATTCACCCCTCCACTTT
CDR3 protein: CASSNEVNSPLHF

D gene: TRBD2
clone size: -
V gene: TRBV5-4
J gene: TRBJ2-1
CDR3 DNA: TGTGCCAGCAGCAAAGCGGGACCTCGGAATGAGCAGTTCTTC
CDR3 protein: CASSKAGPRNEQFF

D gene: -
clone size: -
V gene: TRBV5-4
J gene: TRBJ2-5
CDR3 DNA: TGTGCCAGCAGCTTGGACTTTCAAGAGACCCAGTACTTC
CDR3 protein: CASSLDFQETQYF

D gene: TRBD2
clone size: -
V gene: TRBV10-1
J gene: TRBJ2-5
CDR3 DNA: TGCGCCAGCAGTGAGTCAGTAGCGGGGGCACCCCAAGAGACCCAGTACTTC
CDR3 protein: CASSESVAGAPQETQYF